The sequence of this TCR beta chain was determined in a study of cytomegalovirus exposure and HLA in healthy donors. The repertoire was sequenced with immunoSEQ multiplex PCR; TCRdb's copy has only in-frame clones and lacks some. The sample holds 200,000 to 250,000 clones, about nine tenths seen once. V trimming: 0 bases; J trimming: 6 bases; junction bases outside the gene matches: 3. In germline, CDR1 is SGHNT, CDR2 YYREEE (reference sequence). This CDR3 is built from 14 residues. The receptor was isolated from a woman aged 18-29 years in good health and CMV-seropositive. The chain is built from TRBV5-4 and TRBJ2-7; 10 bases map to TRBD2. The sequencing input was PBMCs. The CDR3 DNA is TGTGCCAGCAGCTTGGGGGGACTAGCGAGCGAGCAGTACTTC. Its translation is CASSLGGLASEQYF. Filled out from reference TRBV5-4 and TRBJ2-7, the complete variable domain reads ETGVTQSPTHLIKTRGQQVTLRCSSQSGHNTVSWYQQALGQGPQFIFQYYREEENGRGNFPPRFSGLQFPNYSSELNVNALELDDSALYLCASSLGGLASEQYFGPGTRLTVT.